This T cell receptor beta chain was identified during a study of beta chain features in type 1 diabetes. Study as a whole: Cell yields, age and gender were similar between patients and healthy donors.

The study, taken as a whole, reports: People with Type 1 diabetes carried modestly yet significantly shorter TCRB CDR3s in all four CD4+ subsets.

Expressed TCRB transcripts were sequenced because the isolated RNA had all been reverse transcribed beforehand. Data came from immunoSEQ multiplex PCR; TCRdb stores just in-frame clones and leaves some out. Of 250,000 to 350,000 clones listed, approximately 16% were seen once; the top ten hold 0.015% to 0.017%. A note on this clone: Its antigen is not known.

The CDR3 is 14 residues long. V was cut by 1 base and J by 0 bases, with 7 bases left in between. CDR1 and CDR2 from the germline V gene are SGHDT and YYEEEE. The chain couples TRBV5-6 to TRBJ1-1; no reliable D call. The receptor's source is a man aged 18 to 29 with type 1 diabetes. The material sequenced was naive CD4+ T cells from blood. CDR3 residues: CASSLSGMNTEAFF. In DNA form, the CDR3 reads TGTGCCAGCAGCTTGAGCGGCATGAACACTGAAGCTTTCTTT.